In its sample, the clone carrying this T cell receptor beta chain was seen once. Its antigen remains unknown. This entry belongs to a study of cytomegalovirus exposure and HLA in healthy donors. The CDR3 totals 11 residues. V was shortened by 11 bases and J by 1 base, with 8 bases between the two germline ends. Germline V gene lookup returns CDR1 SGHVS and CDR2 FNYEAQ. The PCR was carried out with 60 Vbeta primers and 13 Jbeta primers. The table came from immunoSEQ multiplex PCR; TCRdb's copy has only in-frame clones and leaves some out. The sample carries roughly 140,000 clones, about four fifths recorded once. Study observations and caveats: Exclusion applied to some V segments, including TRBV6-2 and TRBV6-3, as they were indistinguishable.

The rearrangement links TRBV7-6 to TRBJ1-1; no clear D. This receptor was identified in a man aged 30 to 39 in good health and CMV-seropositive. The sequencing sample was made of PBMCs. The CDR3 DNA follows: TGTGCCCGCACTTGGAACACTGAAGCTTTCTTT. Residues: CARTWNTEAFF.